This T cell receptor beta chain was retrieved from a study of PD-1 blockade in classical Hodgkin lymphoma. Study-wide points: Reports indicated that newly diagnosed patients had lower baseline TCR diversity than healthy donors did.

Libraries were prepared by immunoSEQ multiplex PCR; TCRdb keeps only in-frame clonotypes and omits some of them. The table records a few thousand clones, roughly 74% of them present only once. As concerns this clone: Antigen: not known.

In every patient, relapse followed autologous stem cell transplantation, while exposure to brentuximab vedotin differed. The study isolated CD8+ T cells from thawed PBMCs by magnetic negative selection. CDR1 and CDR2 (germline): SGHTA, FQGTGA. This CDR3 region has 14 residues. The germline V and J ends were trimmed by 2 bases and 3 bases, with 11 bases remaining between them. This clonotype originated in a human donor with classical Hodgkin lymphoma. Material: CD8+ T cells from blood, obtained at baseline. This chain joins TRBV7-3 and TRBJ2-7; D remains unclear. The CDR3 reads CASSLRVANYEQYF. CDR3 sequence (DNA): TGTGCCAGCAGCTTACGAGTTGCTAACTACGAGCAGTACTTC.